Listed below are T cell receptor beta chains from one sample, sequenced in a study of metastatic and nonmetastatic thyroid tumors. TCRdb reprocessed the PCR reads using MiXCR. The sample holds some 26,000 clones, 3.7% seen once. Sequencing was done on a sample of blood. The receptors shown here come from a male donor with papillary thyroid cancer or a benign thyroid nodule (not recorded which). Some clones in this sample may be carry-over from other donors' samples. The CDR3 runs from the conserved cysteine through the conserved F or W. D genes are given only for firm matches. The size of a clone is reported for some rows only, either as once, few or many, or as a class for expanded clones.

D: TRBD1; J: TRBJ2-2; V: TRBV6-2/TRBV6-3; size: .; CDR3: CASSRDRGYTGELFF; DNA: TGTGCCAGCAGCCGGGACAGGGGGTACACCGGGGAGCTGTTTTTT
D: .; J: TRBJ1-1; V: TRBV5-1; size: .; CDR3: CASRRDGGAEAFF; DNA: TGCGCCAGCAGACGTGACGGTGGGGCTGAAGCTTTCTTT
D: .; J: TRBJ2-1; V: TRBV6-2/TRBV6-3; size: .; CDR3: CASSLWGNNNEQFF; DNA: TGTGCCAGCAGTTTGTGGGGAAATAACAATGAGCAGTTCTTC
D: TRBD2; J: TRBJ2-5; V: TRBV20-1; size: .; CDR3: CSAGRSGGYQETQYF; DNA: TGCAGTGCTGGTAGGAGCGGGGGGTACCAAGAGACCCAGTACTTC
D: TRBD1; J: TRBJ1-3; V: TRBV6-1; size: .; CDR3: CASSRQGASGNTIYF; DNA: TGTGCCAGCAGTAGACAGGGGGCGAGTGGAAACACCATATATTTT
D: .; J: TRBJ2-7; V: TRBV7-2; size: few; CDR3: CASSLGYGGLYEQYF; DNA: TGTGCCAGCAGCTTAGGGTATGGTGGCCTCTACGAGCAGTACTTC
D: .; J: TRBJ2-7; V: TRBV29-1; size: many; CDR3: CSVGDTQHYEQYF; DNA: TGCAGCGTCGGCGACACCCAGCACTACGAGCAGTACTTC
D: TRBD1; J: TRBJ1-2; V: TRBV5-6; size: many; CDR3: CASTTVGQIYGYTF; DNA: TGTGCCAGCACCACCGTGGGACAGATCTATGGCTACACCTTC
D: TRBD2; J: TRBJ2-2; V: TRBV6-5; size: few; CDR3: CATVSGANTGELFF; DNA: TGTGCCACCGTTAGCGGGGCGAACACCGGGGAGCTGTTTTTT
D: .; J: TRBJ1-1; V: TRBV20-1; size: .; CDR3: CSAWRCPGTEAFF; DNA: TGCAGTGCTTGGCGGTGCCCAGGGACTGAAGCCTTCTTT
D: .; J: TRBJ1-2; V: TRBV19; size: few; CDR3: CASSIRTGTPDYGYTF; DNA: TGTGCCAGTAGTATAAGAACCGGGACACCTGACTATGGCTACACCTTC
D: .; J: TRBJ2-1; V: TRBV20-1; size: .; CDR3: CSARGSWEQFF; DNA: TGCAGTGCTAGAGGCAGCTGGGAGCAGTTCTTC
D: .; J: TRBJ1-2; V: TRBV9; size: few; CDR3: CASSIPISGIGGYTF; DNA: TGTGCCAGCAGCATTCCAATCAGCGGGATTGGAGGCTACACCTTC
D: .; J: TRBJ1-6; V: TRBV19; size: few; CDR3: CASSIQNSPLHF; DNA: TGTGCCAGTAGTATACAAAATTCACCCCTCCACTTT
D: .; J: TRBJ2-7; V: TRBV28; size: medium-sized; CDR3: CASRPSSYEQYF; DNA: TGTGCCAGCAGACCGAGCTCCTACGAGCAGTACTTC
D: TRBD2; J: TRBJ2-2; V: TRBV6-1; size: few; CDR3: CASSPTSGRAPGELFF; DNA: TGTGCCAGCAGCCCCACTAGCGGGAGGGCCCCCGGGGAGCTGTTTTTT
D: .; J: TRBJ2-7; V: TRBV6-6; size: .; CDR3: CASSYSVRAAGEQYF; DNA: TGTGCCAGCAGTTACTCGGTCCGCGCCGCGGGGGAGCAGTACTTC
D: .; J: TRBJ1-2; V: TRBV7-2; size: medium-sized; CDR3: CASSPRAGDGYTF; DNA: TGTGCCAGCAGCCCAAGGGCCGGGGACGGCTACACCTTC
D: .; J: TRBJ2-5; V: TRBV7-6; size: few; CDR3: CASSFGTQETQYF; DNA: TGTGCCAGCAGCTTCGGGACCCAAGAGACCCAGTACTTC
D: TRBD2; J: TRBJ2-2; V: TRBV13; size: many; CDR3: CASSLYVTSGRANTGELFF; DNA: TGTGCCAGCAGCTTATATGTGACTAGCGGGAGGGCCAACACCGGGGAGCTGTTTTTT
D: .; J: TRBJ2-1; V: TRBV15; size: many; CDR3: CATSSGRLGSYNEQFF; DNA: TGTGCCACCAGCAGCGGACGGTTGGGATCCTACAATGAGCAGTTCTTC
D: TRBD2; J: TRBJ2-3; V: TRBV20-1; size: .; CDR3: CSARDVVAGTTDTQYF; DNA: TGCAGTGCTAGAGACGTTGTAGCGGGAACCACAGATACGCAGTATTTT
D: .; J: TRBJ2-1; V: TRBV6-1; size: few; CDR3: CATGESGDHNEQFF; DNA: TGTGCCACCGGCGAAAGTGGGGACCACAATGAGCAGTTCTTC
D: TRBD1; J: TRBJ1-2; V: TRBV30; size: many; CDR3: CAWSGVRQGRGYTF; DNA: TGTGCCTGGAGTGGGGTGAGACAGGGAAGGGGCTACACCTTC
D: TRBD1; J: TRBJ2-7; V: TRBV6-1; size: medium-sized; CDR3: CASSKDRVGDYEQYF; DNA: TGTGCCAGCAGTAAAGACAGGGTCGGGGACTACGAGCAGTACTTC
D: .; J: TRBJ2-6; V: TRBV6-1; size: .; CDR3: CASTPGLSGANVLTF; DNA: TGTGCCAGCACCCCAGGTCTCTCTGGGGCCAACGTCCTGACTTTC
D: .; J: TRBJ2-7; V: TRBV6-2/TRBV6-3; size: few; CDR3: CASSKGSSTYEQYF; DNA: TGTGCCAGCAGTAAGGGGAGCAGTACCTACGAGCAGTACTTC
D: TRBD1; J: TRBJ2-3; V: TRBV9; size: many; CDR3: CASSPSGQEPTDTQYF; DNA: TGTGCCAGCAGCCCTAGTGGACAGGAGCCCACAGATACGCAGTATTTT
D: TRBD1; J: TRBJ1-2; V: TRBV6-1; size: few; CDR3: CASKTRQGAYYGYTF; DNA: TGTGCCAGCAAGACTCGACAGGGAGCGTACTATGGCTACACCTTC
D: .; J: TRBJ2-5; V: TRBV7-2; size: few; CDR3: CASSLVQDTQYF; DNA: TGTGCCAGCAGCTTAGTTCAAGATACCCAGTACTTC
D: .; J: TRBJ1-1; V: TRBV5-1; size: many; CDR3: CASSPRGGGNTEAFF; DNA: TGCGCCAGCAGCCCTCGGGGGGGGGGGAACACTGAAGCTTTCTTT
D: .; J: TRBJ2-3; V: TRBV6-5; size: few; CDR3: CASSSSSEPTDTQYF; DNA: TGTGCCAGCAGTTCTTCCAGCGAACCCACAGATACGCAGTATTTT
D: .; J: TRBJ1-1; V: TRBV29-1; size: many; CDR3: CSARGFGTEAFF; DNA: TGCAGCGCTAGGGGGTTCGGCACTGAAGCTTTCTTT
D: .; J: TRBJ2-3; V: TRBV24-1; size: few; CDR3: CATSDLRSTDTQYF; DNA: TGTGCCACCAGTGATTTGCGTAGCACAGATACGCAGTATTTT
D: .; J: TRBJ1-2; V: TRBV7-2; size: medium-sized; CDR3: CASSSRGLQGYTF; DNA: TGTGCCAGCAGCTCGAGGGGGTTACAGGGCTACACCTTC
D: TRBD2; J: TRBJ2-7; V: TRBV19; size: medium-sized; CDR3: CASSIGTSAYEQYF; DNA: TGTGCCAGTAGTATCGGGACTAGCGCCTACGAGCAGTACTTC
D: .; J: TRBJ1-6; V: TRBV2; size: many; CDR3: CASSERAGYSYNSPLHF; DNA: TGTGCCAGCAGTGAAAGGGCAGGGTATTCCTATAATTCACCCCTCCACTTT
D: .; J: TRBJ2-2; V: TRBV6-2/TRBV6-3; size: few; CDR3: CASSQDVTGELFF; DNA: TGTGCCAGCAGCCAGGACGTCACCGGGGAGCTGTTTTTT
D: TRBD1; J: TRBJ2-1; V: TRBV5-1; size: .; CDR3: CASSAGTGGGDEQFF; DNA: TGCGCCAGCAGCGCCGGGACAGGGGGCGGGGATGAGCAGTTCTTC
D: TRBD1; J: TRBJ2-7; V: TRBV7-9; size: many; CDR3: CAGRDRETYEQYF; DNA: TGTGCCGGCCGGGACAGGGAAACCTACGAGCAGTACTTC
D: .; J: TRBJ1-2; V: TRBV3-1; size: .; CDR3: CARSPGAGYGYNF; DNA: TGTGCCAGGAGCCCGGGGGCGGGGTATGGCTACAACTTC
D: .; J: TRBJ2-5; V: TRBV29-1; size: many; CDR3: CSLSRGSEETQYF; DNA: TGCAGCCTCAGTAGAGGGTCGGAAGAGACCCAGTACTTC
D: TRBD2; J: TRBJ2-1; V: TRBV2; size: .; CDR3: CASSVWTSGYNEQFF; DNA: TGTGCCAGCAGTGTTTGGACTAGCGGCTACAATGAGCAGTTCTTC
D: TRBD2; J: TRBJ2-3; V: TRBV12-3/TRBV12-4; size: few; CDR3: CASSRTSGTDTQYF; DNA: TGTGCCAGCAGCAGGACTAGCGGCACAGATACGCAGTATTTT
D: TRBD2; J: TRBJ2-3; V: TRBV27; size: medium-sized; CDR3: CASSLLVSGTATDTQYF; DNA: TGTGCCAGCAGTTTATTGGTCAGCGGGACCGCCACAGATACGCAGTATTTT
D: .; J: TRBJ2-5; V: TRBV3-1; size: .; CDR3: CASIQDGGFGETQYF; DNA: TGTGCCAGCATCCAAGACGGGGGATTCGGGGAGACCCAGTACTTC
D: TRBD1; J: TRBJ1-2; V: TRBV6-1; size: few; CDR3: CASSPRGTYGYTF; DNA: TGTGCCAGCAGTCCCAGGGGGACTTACGGCTACACCTTC
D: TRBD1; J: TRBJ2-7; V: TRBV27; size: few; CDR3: CASSLGAGTAPYEQYF; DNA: TGTGCCAGCAGTTTAGGGGCCGGGACAGCTCCCTACGAGCAGTACTTC
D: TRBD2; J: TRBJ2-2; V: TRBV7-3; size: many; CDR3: CASSFLGGDTGELFF; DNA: TGTGCCAGCAGCTTCTTGGGGGGGGATACCGGGGAGCTGTTTTTT
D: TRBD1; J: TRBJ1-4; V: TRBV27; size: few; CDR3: CASSTTDRVKLFF; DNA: TGTGCCAGCAGTACGACGGACAGGGTCAAACTGTTTTTT
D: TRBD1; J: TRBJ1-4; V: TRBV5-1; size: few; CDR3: CASSLRTGVEKLFF; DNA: TGCGCCAGCAGCTTAAGGACAGGGGTTGAAAAACTGTTTTTT
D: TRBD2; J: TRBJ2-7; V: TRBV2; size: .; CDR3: CASSDPGGSSYEQYF; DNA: TGTGCCAGCAGTGATCCGGGAGGTAGCTCCTACGAGCAGTACTTC
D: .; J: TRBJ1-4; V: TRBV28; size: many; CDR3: CASRKGHLDEKLFF; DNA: TGTGCCAGCAGGAAGGGACATTTAGATGAAAAACTGTTTTTT
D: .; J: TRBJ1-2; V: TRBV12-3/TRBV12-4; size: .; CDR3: CASRTRAGTGYTF; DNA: TGTGCCAGCAGAACCCGGGCAGGGACTGGCTACACCTTC
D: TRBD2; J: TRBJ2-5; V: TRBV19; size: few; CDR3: CASSTGSGTEETQYF; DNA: TGTGCCAGTAGTACTGGTAGCGGGACTGAAGAGACCCAGTACTTC
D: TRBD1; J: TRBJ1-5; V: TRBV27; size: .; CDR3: CASRETGRQPQHF; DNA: TGTGCCAGCAGAGAGACAGGGAGGCAGCCCCAGCATTTT